This T cell receptor beta chain was captured by sequencing in a study of T cell repertoires in cytomegalovirus infection. Study-level information: The public TCR beta signatures pointed to both CMV infection and matching HLA type.

With 5 bases removed from V and 3 bases from J, the gap between germline ends came to 14 bases. CDR1 and CDR2 (germline): SEHNR, FQNEAQ (reference sequence). The CDR3 runs to 16 residues. MiXCR was run by TCRdb on the reads, yielding one entry per CDR3 protein. This sample has 290,000 or so distinct CDR3 sequences, with roughly a tenth found just once. This clonotype was picked up many times. As yet, its antigen is unknown. Notes on the study in general: CMV-specific TCR beta clonotypes restricted by HLA-C were the ones dominating the ex vivo response.

This chain uses TRBV7-9 with TRBJ1-6; no firm D call. The source is a human donor in good health (CMV status not recorded). Some clones in this sample may be carry-over from other donors' samples. Sequenced input: PBMCs. The chain's CDR3 is CASSPSGRYYNSPLHF. As DNA, the CDR3 is TGTGCCAGCAGCCCTTCCGGCAGATACTATAATTCACCCCTCCACTTT.